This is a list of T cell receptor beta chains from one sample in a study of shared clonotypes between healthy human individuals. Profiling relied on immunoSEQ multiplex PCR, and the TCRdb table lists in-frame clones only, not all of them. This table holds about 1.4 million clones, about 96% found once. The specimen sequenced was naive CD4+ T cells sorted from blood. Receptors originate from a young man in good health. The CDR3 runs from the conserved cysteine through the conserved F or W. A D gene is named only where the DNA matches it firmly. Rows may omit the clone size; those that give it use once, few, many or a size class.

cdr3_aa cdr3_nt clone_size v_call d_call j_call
CASSVGTENIQYF TGTGCCAGCAGCGTCGGGACAGAAAACATTCAGTACTTC . TRBV9 TRBD1 TRBJ2-4
CASSPLGQGTQPQHF TGTGCCAGCTCACCACTCGGTCAGGGTACGCAGCCCCAGCATTTT . TRBV18 . TRBJ1-5
CAISETGAGTEAFF TGTGCCATCAGTGAGACAGGGGCCGGCACTGAAGCTTTCTTT . TRBV10-3 TRBD1 TRBJ1-1
CASTEGAGGVWDTEAFF TGTGCCAGTACCGAGGGGGCAGGGGGCGTGTGGGACACTGAAGCTTTCTTT . TRBV19 TRBD1 TRBJ1-1
CASSSQRTYSYEQYF TGCGCCAGCAGCTCTCAACGGACCTATTCCTACGAGCAGTACTTC . TRBV5-1 . TRBJ2-7
CASSEMWTGGSGANVLTF TGTGCCAGCAGTGAAATGTGGACAGGGGGCTCTGGGGCCAACGTCCTGACTTTC . TRBV6-1 TRBD1 TRBJ2-6
CASSFGTQTTDTQYF TGTGCCAGCAGTTTCGGGACTCAGACAACGGATACGCAGTATTTT . TRBV6-1 . TRBJ2-3
CASSLILRQFYEQYF TGTGCCAGCAGCTTGATCCTCCGGCAGTTCTACGAGCAGTACTTC . TRBV5-8 . TRBJ2-7
CASSLAGVLYEQYF TGTGCCAGCAGCTTAGCGGGAGTTCTTTACGAGCAGTACTTC . TRBV7-2 . TRBJ2-7
CASSQAGGTGELFF TGTGCCAGCAGTCAAGCGGGAGGGACCGGGGAGCTGTTTTTT once TRBV6-6 TRBD2 TRBJ2-2
CASSLSLAGYNEQFF TGCGCCAGCAGCTTGAGTCTAGCGGGTTACAATGAGCAGTTCTTC . TRBV5-1 TRBD2 TRBJ2-1
CASSHLRMGDTQYF TGTGCCAGCAGCCATCTTAGAATGGGAGATACGCAGTATTTT . TRBV7-2 . TRBJ2-3
CASSSPSTSASTDTQYF TGTGCCAGCAGTTCCCCCTCGACTAGCGCTAGCACAGATACGCAGTATTTT . TRBV28 TRBD2 TRBJ2-3
CASRDSANTGELFF TGTGCCAGTCGGGACAGCGCGAACACCGGGGAGCTGTTTTTT . TRBV14 TRBD1 TRBJ2-2
CASRTGFSGNTIYF TGTGCCAGCAGAACTGGGTTCTCTGGAAACACCATATATTTT . TRBV28 . TRBJ1-3
CASSLAGYGYTF TGCGCCAGCAGCTTGGCAGGCTATGGCTACACCTTC . TRBV5-1 . TRBJ1-2
CASSPLGLGNTIYF TGTGCCAGCAGTCCTCTGGGACTTGGAAACACCATATATTTT . TRBV6-1 . TRBJ1-3
CASSYNGASTDTQYF TGTGCCAGCAGCTACAACGGGGCTAGCACAGATACGCAGTATTTT . TRBV7-3 . TRBJ2-3
CASSTRTGQSSYEQYF TGTGCCAGCAGCACGAGGACAGGTCAGAGCTCCTACGAGCAGTACTTC . TRBV7-2 TRBD1 TRBJ2-7
CASSRDQYNEQFF TGTGCCAGCAGCCGCGACCAGTACAATGAGCAGTTCTTC . TRBV6-5 . TRBJ2-1
CASSYTGTEPQETQYF TGTGCCAGCAGTTACACCGGGACGGAACCCCAAGAGACCCAGTACTTC . TRBV6-5 . TRBJ2-5
CASSFLAGGGDTQYF TGCGCCAGCAGCTTTCTAGCGGGAGGTGGAGATACGCAGTATTTT . TRBV5-1 TRBD2 TRBJ2-3
CASSIRGSTNEKLFF TGTGCCAGTAGTATCCGAGGGTCAACTAATGAAAAACTGTTTTTT . TRBV19 . TRBJ1-4
CASSLLLAGVGNQETQYF TGTGCCAGCAGCTTGCTACTAGCGGGAGTGGGTAACCAAGAGACCCAGTACTTC . TRBV5-4 TRBD2 TRBJ2-5
CASSLEADTQYF TGTGCCAGCAGCTTAGAAGCAGATACGCAGTATTTT . TRBV7-9 . TRBJ2-3
CASGLASTSGVSYEQYF TGTGCTAGTGGTTTAGCCTCCACTAGCGGGGTCTCCTACGAGCAGTACTTC once TRBV12-5 TRBD2 TRBJ2-7
CSGLAGATDTQYF TGCAGCGGATTAGCGGGAGCCACAGATACGCAGTATTTT . TRBV29-1 TRBD2 TRBJ2-3
CASSLGPAGGGSPYEQYF TGCGCCAGCAGCTTGGGGCCAGCGGGAGGTGGTTCCCCCTACGAGCAGTACTTC . TRBV5-1 TRBD2 TRBJ2-7
CASSVDPSGSNNEQFF TGTGCCAGCAGCGTAGATCCTAGCGGGAGTAACAATGAGCAGTTCTTC . TRBV9 TRBD2 TRBJ2-1
CAWSVTHSGWISYEQYF TGTGCCTGGAGTGTCACCCACAGCGGGTGGATCTCCTACGAGCAGTACTTC . TRBV30 . TRBJ2-7
CASSLGGRGNTDTQYF TGTGCCAGCAGCTTAGGCGGGAGGGGTAACACAGATACGCAGTATTTT . TRBV7-9 TRBD2 TRBJ2-3